This paragraph reports one TCR beta chain. The assay was immunoSEQ multiplex PCR, and TCRdb's table has in-frame clones only and misses some. The sample holds about 32,000 clones; 91% are singletons and the top ten take approximately 3.6%. The sample belongs to a study of T cell changes during pregnancy in multiple sclerosis. CDR1 MNHEY and CDR2 SVGAGI come from the germline V gene. The V and J ends lost 0 bases and 6 bases respectively, with 8 bases between them. The CDR3 runs 13 residues. This TCR came from a female donor in good health, enrolled as a control in a pregnancy study. The J gene is TRBJ1-1, the V gene TRBV6-5; a possible D gene is TRBD1 (5 bases). The sample consisted of CD8+ T cells from peripheral blood mononuclear cells, taken in the second trimester of pregnancy. DNA for the CDR3: TGTGCCAGCAGTTACTCGCGGGGGTCTGAAGCTTTCTTT. The encoded protein is CASSYSRGSEAFF.